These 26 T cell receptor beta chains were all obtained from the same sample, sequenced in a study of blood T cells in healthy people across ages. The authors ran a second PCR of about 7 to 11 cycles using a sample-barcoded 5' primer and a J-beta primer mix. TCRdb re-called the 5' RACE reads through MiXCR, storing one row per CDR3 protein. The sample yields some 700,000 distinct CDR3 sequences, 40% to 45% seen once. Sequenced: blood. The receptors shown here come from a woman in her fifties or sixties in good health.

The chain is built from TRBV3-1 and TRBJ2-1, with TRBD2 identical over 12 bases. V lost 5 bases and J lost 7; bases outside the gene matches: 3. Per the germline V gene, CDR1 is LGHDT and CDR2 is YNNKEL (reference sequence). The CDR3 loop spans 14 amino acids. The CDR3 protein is CASSFGLAGNEQFF. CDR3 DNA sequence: TGTGCCAGCAGCTTCGGACTAGCGGGGAATGAGCAGTTCTTC.

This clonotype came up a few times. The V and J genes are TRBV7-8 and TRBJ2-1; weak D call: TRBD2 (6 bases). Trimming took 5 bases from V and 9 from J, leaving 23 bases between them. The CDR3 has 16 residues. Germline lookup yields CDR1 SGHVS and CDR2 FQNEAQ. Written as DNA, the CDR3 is TGTGCCAGCAGCACTGTACCGGGAGCGGAGGGTGCTGAGCAGTTCTTC. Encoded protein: CASSTVPGAEGAEQFF.

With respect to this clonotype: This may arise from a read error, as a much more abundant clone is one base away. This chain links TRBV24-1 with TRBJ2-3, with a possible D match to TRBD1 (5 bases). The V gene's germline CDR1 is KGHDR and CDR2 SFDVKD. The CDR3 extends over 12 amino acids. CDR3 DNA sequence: TGTGTCACCAGTGGGGCGGAAGATACGCAGTATTTT. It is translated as CVTSGAEDTQYF.

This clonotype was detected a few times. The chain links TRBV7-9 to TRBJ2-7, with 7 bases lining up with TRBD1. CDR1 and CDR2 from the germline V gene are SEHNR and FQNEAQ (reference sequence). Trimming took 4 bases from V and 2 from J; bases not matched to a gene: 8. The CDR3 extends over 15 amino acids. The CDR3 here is CASSSGTVIAYEQYF. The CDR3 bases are TGTGCCAGCAGCTCAGGGACAGTTATTGCCTACGAGCAGTACTTC.

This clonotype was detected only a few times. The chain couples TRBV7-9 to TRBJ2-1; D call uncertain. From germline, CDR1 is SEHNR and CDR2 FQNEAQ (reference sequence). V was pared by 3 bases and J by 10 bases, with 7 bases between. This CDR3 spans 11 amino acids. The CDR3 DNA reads TGTGCCAGCAGCTTCGCGACGGAGCAGTTCTTC. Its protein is CASSFATEQFF.

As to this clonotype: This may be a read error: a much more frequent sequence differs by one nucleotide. The CDR3 is CAISEFTSGRSHNEQFF. As DNA, the CDR3 is TGTGCCATCAGTGAGTTTACTAGCGGGAGGTCCCACAATGAGCAGTTCTTC. The V call is TRBV10-3, the J call TRBJ2-1, with 12 bases identical to TRBD2. There are 17 residues in the CDR3. The junction had 6 bases not matched to a gene; V was cut back by 1 base and J by 5 bases. Germline V gene lookup returns CDR1 ENHRY and CDR2 SYGVKD.

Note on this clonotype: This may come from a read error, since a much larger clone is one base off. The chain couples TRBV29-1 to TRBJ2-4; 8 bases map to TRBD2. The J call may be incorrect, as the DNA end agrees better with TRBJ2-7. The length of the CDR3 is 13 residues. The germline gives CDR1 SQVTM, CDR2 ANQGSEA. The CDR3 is CSVRGSGMGEQYF. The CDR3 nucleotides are TGCAGCGTGCGGGGTAGCGGGATGGGCGAGCAGTACTTC.

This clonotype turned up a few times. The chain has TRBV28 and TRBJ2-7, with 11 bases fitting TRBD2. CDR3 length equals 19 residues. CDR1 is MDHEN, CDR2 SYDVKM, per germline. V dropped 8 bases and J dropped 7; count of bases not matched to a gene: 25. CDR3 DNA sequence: TGTGCCAGCCGGAGGGGCGGGGAGCGACTAGCGGGATGGGACAATGAGCAGTACTTC. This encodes CASRRGGERLAGWDNEQYF.

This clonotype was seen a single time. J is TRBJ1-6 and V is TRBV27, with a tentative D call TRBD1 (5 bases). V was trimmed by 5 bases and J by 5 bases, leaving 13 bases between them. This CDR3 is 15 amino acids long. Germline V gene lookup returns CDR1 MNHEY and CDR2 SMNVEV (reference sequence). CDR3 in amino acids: CASSPDGTHNSPLHF. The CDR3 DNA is TGTGCCAGCAGTCCTGACGGGACCCATAATTCACCCCTCCACTTT.

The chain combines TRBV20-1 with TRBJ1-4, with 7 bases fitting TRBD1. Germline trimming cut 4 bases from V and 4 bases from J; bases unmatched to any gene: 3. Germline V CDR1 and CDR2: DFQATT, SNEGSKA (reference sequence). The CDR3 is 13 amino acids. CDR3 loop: CSANRGNNEKLFF. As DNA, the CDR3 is TGCAGTGCTAACAGGGGTAATAATGAAAAACTGTTTTTT.

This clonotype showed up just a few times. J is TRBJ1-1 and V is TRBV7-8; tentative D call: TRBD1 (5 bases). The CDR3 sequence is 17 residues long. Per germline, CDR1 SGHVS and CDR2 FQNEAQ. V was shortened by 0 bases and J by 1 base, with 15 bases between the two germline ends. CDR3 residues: CASSLALGGGQNTEAFF. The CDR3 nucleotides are TGTGCCAGCAGCTTAGCTCTCGGGGGTGGACAGAACACTGAAGCTTTCTTT.

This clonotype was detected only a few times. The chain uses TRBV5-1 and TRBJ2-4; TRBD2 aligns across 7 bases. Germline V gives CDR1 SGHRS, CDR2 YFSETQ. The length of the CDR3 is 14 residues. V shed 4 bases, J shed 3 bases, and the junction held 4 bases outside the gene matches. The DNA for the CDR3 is TGCGCCAGCAGCACTAGCGTTGGCAAAAACATTCAGTACTTC. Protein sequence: CASSTSVGKNIQYF.

CDR3 protein: CASSRESLYEQYF. In DNA form, the CDR3 reads TGTGCCAGCAGCAGGGAAAGTCTCTACGAGCAGTACTTC. The chain is built from TRBV25-1 and TRBJ2-7, with D possibly matching TRBD1 (5 bases). Germline CDR1 reads MGHDK; CDR2 reads SYGVNS. Between the trimmed V and J ends, which lost 6 bases and 3 bases, there was a span of 12 bases. The CDR3 has 13 residues.

The CDR3 sequence is CASSGQREYEQYF. The DNA for the CDR3 is TGCGCCAGCAGCGGACAACGTGAGTACGAGCAGTACTTC. V usage is TRBV10-1 and J usage is TRBJ2-7; a possible D gene is TRBD1 (5 bases). Trimming pared 6 bases from V and 4 bases from J, leaving 13 bases between. Germline V gene sequence: CDR1 WNHNN, CDR2 SYGVQD (reference sequence). The CDR3 has 13 residues.

The CDR3 bases are TGCAGTGCTAGATGGCAGGGACCCACTGAAGCTTTCTTT. It encodes CSARWQGPTEAFF. The chain recombines TRBV20-1 with TRBJ1-1; maybe TRBD1 (5 bases). Germline values: CDR1 DFQATT, CDR2 SNEGSKA (reference sequence). The CDR3 runs 13 residues. V was cut by 2 bases and J by 4 bases, with 11 bases left in between.

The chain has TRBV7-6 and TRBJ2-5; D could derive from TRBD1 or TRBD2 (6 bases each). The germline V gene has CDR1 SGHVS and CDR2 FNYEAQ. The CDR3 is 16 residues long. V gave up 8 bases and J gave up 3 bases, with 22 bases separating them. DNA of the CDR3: TGTGCCAGCTCCAACCCGGGGGCCTGGGCCAAAGAGACCCAGTACTTC. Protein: CASSNPGAWAKETQYF.

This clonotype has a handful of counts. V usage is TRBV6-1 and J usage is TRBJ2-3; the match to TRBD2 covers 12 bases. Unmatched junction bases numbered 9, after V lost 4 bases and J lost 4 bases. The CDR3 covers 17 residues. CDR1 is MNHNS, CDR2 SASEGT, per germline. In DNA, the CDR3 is TGTGCCAGCAGTGTGACTAGCGGGAGTAGCCCCCCAGATACGCAGTATTTT. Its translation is CASSVTSGSSPPDTQYF.

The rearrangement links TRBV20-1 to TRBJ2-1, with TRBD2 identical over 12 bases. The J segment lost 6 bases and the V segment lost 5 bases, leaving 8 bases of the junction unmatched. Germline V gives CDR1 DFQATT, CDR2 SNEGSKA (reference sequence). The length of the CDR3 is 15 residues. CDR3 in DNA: TGCAGTGCTCCAAGTGGGACTAGCGGGTCCAATGAGCAGTTCTTC. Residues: CSAPSGTSGSNEQFF.

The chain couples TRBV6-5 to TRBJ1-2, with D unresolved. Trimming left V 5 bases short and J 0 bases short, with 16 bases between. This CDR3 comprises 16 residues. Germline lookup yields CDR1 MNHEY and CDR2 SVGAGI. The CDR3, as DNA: TGTGCCAGCAGTCCCCGTCGGCTCCAGACTAACTATGGCTACACCTTC. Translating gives CASSPRRLQTNYGYTF.

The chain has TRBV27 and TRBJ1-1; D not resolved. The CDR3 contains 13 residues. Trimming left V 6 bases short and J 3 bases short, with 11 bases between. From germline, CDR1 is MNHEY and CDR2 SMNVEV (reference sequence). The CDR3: CASSPSPHTEAFF. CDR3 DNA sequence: TGTGCCAGCAGCCCCAGTCCCCACACTGAAGCTTTCTTT.

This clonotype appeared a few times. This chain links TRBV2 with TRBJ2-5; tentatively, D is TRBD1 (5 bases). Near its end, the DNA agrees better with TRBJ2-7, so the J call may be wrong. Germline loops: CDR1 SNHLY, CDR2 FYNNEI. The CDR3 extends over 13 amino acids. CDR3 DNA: TGTGCCAGCTTACGGACAACTCGCACCGAGCAGTACTTC. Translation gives CASLRTTRTEQYF.

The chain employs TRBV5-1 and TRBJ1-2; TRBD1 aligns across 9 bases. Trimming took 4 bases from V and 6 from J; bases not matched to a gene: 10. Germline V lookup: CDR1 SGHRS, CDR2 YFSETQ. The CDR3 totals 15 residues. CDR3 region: CASSRAQGQGDGYTF. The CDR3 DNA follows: TGCGCCAGCAGCAGGGCCCAGGGACAGGGCGATGGCTACACCTTC. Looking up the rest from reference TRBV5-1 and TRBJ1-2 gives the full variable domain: KAGVTQTPRYLIKTRGQQVTLSCSPISGHRSVSWYQQTPGQGLQFLFEYFSETQRNKGNFPGRFSGRQFSNSRSEMNVSTLELGDSALYLCASSRAQGQGDGYTFGSGTRLTVV.

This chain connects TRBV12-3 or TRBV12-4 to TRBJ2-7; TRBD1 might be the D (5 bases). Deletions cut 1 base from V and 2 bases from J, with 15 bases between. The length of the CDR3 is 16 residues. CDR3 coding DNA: TGTGCCAGCAGTTTAGGGACAAGGGGTCGGCCCTACGAGCAGTACTTC. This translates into CASSLGTRGRPYEQYF.

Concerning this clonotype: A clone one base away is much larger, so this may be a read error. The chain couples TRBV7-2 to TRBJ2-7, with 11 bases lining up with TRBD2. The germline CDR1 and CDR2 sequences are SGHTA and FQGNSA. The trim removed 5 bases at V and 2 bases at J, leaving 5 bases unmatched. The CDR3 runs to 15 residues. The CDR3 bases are TGTGCCAGCAGCCCCCCTAGCGGGGGGACCTACGAGCAGTACTTC. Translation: CASSPPSGGTYEQYF.

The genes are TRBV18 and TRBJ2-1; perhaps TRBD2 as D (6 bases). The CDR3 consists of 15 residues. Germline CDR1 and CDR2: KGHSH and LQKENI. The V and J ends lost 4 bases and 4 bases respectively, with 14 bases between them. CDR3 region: CASSQRDLSYNEQFF. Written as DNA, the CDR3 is TGTGCCAGCTCACAAAGGGACTTATCTTACAATGAGCAGTTCTTC.

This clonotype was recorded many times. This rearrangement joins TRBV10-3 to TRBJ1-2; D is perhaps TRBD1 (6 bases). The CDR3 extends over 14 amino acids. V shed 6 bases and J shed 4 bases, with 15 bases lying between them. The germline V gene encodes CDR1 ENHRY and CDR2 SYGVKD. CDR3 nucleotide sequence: TGTGCCATCAGGGACGTACAGGGATCCTATGGCTACACCTTC. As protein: CAIRDVQGSYGYTF.